This T cell receptor beta chain came from a study of neurological immune-mediated disorders. Findings of the study overall: None of the CDR3 amino acid sequences of expanded clones were shared across subjects, and this suggested private repertoires in all groups.

As to time point: longitudinal time-point 2. Serving as healthy controls were blood bank volunteers based in Maryland, USA. The unsorted libraries had their origin in 2 million PBMCs stored at -80 C. This clonotype has ten or more counts. The antigen is not known. Synthesis of cDNA was carried out by template-switch 5'RACE. The reaction used 10-nucleotide random UMIs. TCRdb ran MiXCR on the 5' RACE reads and lists one entry per CDR3 protein. The sample yields some 60,000 distinct CDR3 sequences, around a tenth seen once. The receptor comes from a man aged 30 to 39 in good health. Sequences were obtained from PBMCs.

The CDR3 region has the DNA TGCAGTGCTAGAGATCAAGCGGCTGGGGCCAACGTCCTGACTTTC. Translating gives CSARDQAAGANVLTF. The chain is built from TRBV20-1 and TRBJ2-6, with D possibly being TRBD2 (5 bases). Germline CDR1 and CDR2: DFQATT and SNEGSKA (reference sequence). Deletions cut 0 bases from V and 2 bases from J, with 8 bases between. The CDR3 runs 15 residues.